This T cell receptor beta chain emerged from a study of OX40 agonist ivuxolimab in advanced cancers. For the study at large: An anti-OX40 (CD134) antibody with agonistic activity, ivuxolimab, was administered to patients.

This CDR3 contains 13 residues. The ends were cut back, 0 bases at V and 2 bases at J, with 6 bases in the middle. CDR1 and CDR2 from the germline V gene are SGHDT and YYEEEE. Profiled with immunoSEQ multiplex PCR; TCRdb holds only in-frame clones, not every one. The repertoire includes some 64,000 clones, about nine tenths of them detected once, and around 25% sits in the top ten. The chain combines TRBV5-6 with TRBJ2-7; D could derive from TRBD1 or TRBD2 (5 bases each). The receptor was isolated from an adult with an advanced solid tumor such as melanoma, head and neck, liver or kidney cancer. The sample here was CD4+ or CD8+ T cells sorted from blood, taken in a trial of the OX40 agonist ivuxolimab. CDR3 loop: CASSLGGTYEQYF. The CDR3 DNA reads TGTGCCAGCAGCTTGGGGGGGACCTACGAGCAGTACTTC. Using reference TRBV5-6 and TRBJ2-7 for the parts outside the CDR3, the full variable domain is DAGVTQSPTHLIKTRGQQVTLRCSPKSGHDTVSWYQQALGQGPQFIFQYYEEEERQRGNFPDRFSGHQFPNYSSELNVNALLLGDSALYLCASSLGGTYEQYFGPGTRLTVT.